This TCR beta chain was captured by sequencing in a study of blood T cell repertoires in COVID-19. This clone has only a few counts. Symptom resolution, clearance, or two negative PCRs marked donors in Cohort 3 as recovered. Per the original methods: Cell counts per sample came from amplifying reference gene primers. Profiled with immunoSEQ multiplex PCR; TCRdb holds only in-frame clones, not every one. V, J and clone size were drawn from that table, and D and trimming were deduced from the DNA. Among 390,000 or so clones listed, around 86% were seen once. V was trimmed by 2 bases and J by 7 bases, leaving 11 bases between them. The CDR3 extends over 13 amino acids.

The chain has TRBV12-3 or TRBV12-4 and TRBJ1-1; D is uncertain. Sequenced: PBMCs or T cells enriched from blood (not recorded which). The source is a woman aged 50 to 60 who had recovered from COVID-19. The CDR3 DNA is TGTGCCAGCAGTTTACCGAACGGGGTTGAAGCTTTCTTT. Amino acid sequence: CASSLPNGVEAFF.